Shown below are 5 T cell receptor beta chains from a single sample sequenced in a study of beta chain features in type 1 diabetes. Study observations and caveats: Type 1 diabetes patients showed a moderate but significant shortening of TCRB CDR3s in all four CD4+ subsets.

These receptors have no identified antigens. Investigators reverse transcribed all isolated RNA, so they sequenced expressed TCRB transcripts. The table came from immunoSEQ multiplex PCR; TCRdb's copy has only in-frame clones and leaves some out. The table lists some 190,000 clones, roughly 8% of them singletons. Sequencing input: central memory CD4+ T cells from blood. Receptor source: a man aged 18 to 29 with type 1 diabetes.

This clone was observed a few times. The chain carries TRBV18 and TRBJ1-2, with TRBD1 matching 8 bases. The CDR3 runs to 14 residues. CDR1 is KGHSH and CDR2 is LQKENI in the germline V gene. V lost 2 bases and J lost 8; bases outside the gene matches: 7. The CDR3 spells CASSPEEQGVGYTF. The CDR3 DNA reads as TGTGCCAGCTCACCAGAGGAACAGGGGGTAGGCTACACCTTC.

This clone was detected only a few times. The same CDR3 also results from other DNA sequences found in this sample. The J gene is TRBJ2-3, the V gene TRBV5-1, with no clear D. The germline V gene encodes CDR1 SGHRS and CDR2 YFSETQ. CDR3 length equals 12 residues. V dropped 4 bases and J dropped 4 bases, with 7 bases sitting between them. CDR3 DNA sequence: TGCGCCAGCAGCCCGGGTTCAGATACGCAGTATTTT. It specifies CASSPGSDTQYF. The entire variable domain, with the rest obtained from reference TRBV5-1 and TRBJ2-3, is as follows: KAGVTQTPRYLIKTRGQQVTLSCSPISGHRSVSWYQQTPGQGLQFLFEYFSETQRNKGNFPGRFSGRQFSNSRSEMNVSTLELGDSALYLCASSPGSDTQYFGPGTRLTVL.

There are a few counts of this clone. The chain combines TRBV28 with TRBJ1-5, with a possible D match to TRBD1 (5 bases). Germline V lookup: CDR1 MDHEN, CDR2 SYDVKM. The CDR3 runs 14 residues. V lost 10 bases to trimming and J lost 0 bases, with 13 bases between them. CDR3 nucleotide sequence: TGTGCCACCACAGGAGAGAATAGCAATCAGCCCCAGCATTTT. Translation gives CATTGENSNQPQHF.

This clone was found a few times. The chain links TRBV9 to TRBJ2-7, with a tentative D call TRBD2 (6 bases). Looked up from germline, CDR1 is SGDLS and CDR2 is YYNGEE. This CDR3 spans 16 amino acids. Trimming left V 3 bases short and J 2 bases short, with 18 bases between. The chain's CDR3 is CASSGGMGTVAYEQYF. CDR3 DNA sequence: TGTGCCAGCAGCGGCGGGATGGGGACGGTTGCCTACGAGCAGTACTTC.

The chain combines TRBV9 with TRBJ2-2; weak D call: TRBD2 (6 bases). Germline V gene sequence: CDR1 SGDLS, CDR2 YYNGEE. This CDR3 has 14 amino acids. V lost 5 bases to trimming and J lost 4 bases, with 12 bases between them. CDR3 loop: CASSGTDFTGELFF. DNA for the CDR3: TGTGCCAGCAGTGGGACTGATTTCACCGGGGAGCTGTTTTTT.